This TCR beta chain was captured in a study of cytomegalovirus exposure and HLA in healthy donors. Whole-study results and caveats: Overall, about 160 TCR beta chains were annotated as cytomegalovirus-associated.

CDR3 length: 14 amino acids. Germline V CDR1 and CDR2: WSHSY, SAAADI. V trimming: 3 bases; J trimming: 5 bases; junction bases outside the gene matches: 6. To note about this clone: Its antigen is not known.

PCR was performed using 60 Vbeta and 13 Jbeta primers. This table comes from immunoSEQ multiplex PCR, and its TCRdb copy is limited to in-frame clones, with some not included. The sample holds 65,000 to 95,000 clones. The chain carries TRBV10-2 and TRBJ1-1; TRBD1 agrees at 7 bases. The sequence was obtained from a female donor in good health and CMV-seropositive. Source material: PBMCs. The CDR3 here is CASSDRGTVTEAFF. For the CDR3, the DNA is TGCGCCAGCAGTGATAGAGGGACAGTTACTGAAGCTTTCTTT.